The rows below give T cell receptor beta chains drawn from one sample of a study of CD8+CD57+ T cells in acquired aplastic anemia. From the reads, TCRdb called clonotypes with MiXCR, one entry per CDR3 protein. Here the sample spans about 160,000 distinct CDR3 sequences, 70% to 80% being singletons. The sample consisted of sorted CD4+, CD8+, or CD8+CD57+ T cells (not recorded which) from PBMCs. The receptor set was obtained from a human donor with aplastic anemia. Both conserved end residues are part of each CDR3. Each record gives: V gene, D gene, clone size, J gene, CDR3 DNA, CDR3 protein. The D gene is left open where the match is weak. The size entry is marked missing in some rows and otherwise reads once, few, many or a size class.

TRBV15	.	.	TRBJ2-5	TGTGCCACCAGCACCTCATCCCGGGTTCAAGAGACCCAGTACTTC	CATSTSSRVQETQYF
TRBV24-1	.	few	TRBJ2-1	TGTGCCACCAGTGAGGGCCCCTACAATGAGCAGTTCTTC	CATSEGPYNEQFF
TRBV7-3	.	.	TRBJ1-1	TGTGCCAGCAGCCCTGGACAGACACGGAACACTGAAGCTTTCTTT	CASSPGQTRNTEAFF
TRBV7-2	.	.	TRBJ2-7	TGTGCCAGCAGCTTATCACCACCTCCCTACGAGCAGTACTTC	CASSLSPPPYEQYF
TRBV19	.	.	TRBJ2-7	TGTGCCAGTAGTATAGGAGGGGGATACGAGCAGTACTTC	CASSIGGGYEQYF
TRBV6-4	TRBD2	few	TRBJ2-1	TGTGCCAGCAGTTACTCGGCGGGAGACTACAATGAGCAGTTCTTC	CASSYSAGDYNEQFF
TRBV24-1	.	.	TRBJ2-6	TGTGCCGCCAGTGATTTGGATGACAGCTCTGGGGCCAACGTCCTGACTTTC	CAASDLDDSSGANVLTF
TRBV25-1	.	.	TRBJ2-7	TGTGCCAGCAGTGGCCGACACTCGGGCGACGAGCAGTACTTC	CASSGRHSGDEQYF
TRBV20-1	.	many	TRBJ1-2	TGCAGTGCTAGAGGGGGGGCGACTGGCTACACCTTC	CSARGGATGYTF
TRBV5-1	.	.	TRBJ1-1	TGCGCCAGCAGCTTCGAGGGTGGTGGCACTGAAGCTTTCTTT	CASSFEGGGTEAFF
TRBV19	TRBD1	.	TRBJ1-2	TGTGCCAGTAGTACCCTACAGACAGGGTATGGCTACACCTTC	CASSTLQTGYGYTF
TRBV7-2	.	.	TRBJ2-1	TGTGCCAGCAGCTTATCCACTGTGGGGGGATCCCACGAGCAGTTCTTC	CASSLSTVGGSHEQFF
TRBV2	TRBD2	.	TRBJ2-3	TGTGCCAGCAGTGAAGCGGAGGAGCGGGAGACAGATACGCAGTATTTT	CASSEAEERETDTQYF
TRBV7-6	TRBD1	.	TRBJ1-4	TGTGCCAGCAGCTTATGGACAGGGGGGCGGGCTAATGAAAAACTGTTTTTT	CASSLWTGGRANEKLFF
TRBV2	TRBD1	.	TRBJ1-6	TGTGCCAGCAGTGAAGAAGGGACAGTAAATTCACCCCTCCACTTT	CASSEEGTVNSPLHF
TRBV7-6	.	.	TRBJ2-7	TGTGCCAGCAGCCTAAGTACGGCCCTCGAGCAGTACTTC	CASSLSTALEQYF
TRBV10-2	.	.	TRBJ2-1	TGCGCCAGCAGTGAGTCCAGGGAGCAGTTCTTC	CASSESREQFF
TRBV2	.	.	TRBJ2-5	TGTGCCAACCGGGGGAAAGAGACCCAGTACTTC	CANRGKETQYF
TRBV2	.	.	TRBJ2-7	TGTGCCAGCATGAGTGGGGCGCAGGTTGGTGGGCAGTACTTC	CASMSGAQVGGQYF
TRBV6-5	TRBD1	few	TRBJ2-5	TGTGCCAGCAATTCGCGGACAGGGGTTTCCCAAGAGACCCAGTACTTC	CASNSRTGVSQETQYF
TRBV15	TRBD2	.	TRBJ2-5	TGTGCCACCAGCAGAATGCCCAGCGGGAGTCCGGAGACCCAGTACTTC	CATSRMPSGSPETQYF
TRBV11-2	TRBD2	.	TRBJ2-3	TGTGCCAGCAGCCAAATAGCGGGGGGAAGCTCAGATACGCAGTATTTT	CASSQIAGGSSDTQYF
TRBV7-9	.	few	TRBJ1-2	TGTGCCAGCAGCTTAGAACAGGGCTATGGCTACACCTTC	CASSLEQGYGYTF
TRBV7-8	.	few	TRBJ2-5	TGTGCCAGCAGCTTAAACATAAGGCTGGGAGAGACCCAGTACTTC	CASSLNIRLGETQYF
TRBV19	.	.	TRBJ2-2	TGTGCCAGCCGACAGATCAACACCGGGGAGCTGTTTTTT	CASRQINTGELFF
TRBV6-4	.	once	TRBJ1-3	TGTGCCAGCAGTGCAGGGAAGGAGAACTATGGAAACACCATATATTTT	CASSAGKENYGNTIYF
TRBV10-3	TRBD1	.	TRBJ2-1	TGTGCCGGACAGACAGGGACGGAGCAGTTCTTC	CAGQTGTEQFF
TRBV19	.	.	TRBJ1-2	TGTGCCAGTAGTACAAGCATCGGGCAAGGCTATGGCTACACCTTC	CASSTSIGQGYGYTF